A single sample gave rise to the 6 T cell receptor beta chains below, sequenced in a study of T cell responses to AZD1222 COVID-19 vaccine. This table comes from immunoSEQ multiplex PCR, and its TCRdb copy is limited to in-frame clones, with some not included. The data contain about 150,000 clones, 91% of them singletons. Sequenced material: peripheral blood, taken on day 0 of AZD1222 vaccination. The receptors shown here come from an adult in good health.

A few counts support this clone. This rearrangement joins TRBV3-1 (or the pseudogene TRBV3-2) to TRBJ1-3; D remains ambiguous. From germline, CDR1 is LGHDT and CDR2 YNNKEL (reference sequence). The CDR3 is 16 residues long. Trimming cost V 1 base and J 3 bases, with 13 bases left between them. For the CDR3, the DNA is TGTGCCAGCAGCCAAGCCAAGGGAAAGATTGGAAACACCATATATTTT. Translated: CASSQAKGKIGNTIYF.

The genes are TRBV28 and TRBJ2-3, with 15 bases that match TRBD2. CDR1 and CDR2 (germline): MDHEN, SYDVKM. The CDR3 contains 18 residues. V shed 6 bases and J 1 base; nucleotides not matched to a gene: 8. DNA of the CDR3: TGTGCCAGCAGACCTCCGGGACTAGCGGGGGGCGGCACAGATACGCAGTATTTT. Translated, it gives CASRPPGLAGGGTDTQYF.

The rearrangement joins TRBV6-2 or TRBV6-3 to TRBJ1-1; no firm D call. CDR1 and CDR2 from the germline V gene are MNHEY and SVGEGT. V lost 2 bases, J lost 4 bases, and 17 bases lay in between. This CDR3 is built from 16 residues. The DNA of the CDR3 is TGTGCCAGCAGTTACACCACTCTACTAACCCTCACTGAAGCTTTCTTT. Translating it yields CASSYTTLLTLTEAFF.

This CDR3 reads CASSLDRPNTGELFF. CDR3 sequence (DNA): TGTGCCAGCAGTTTGGACAGGCCGAACACCGGGGAGCTGTTTTTT. The chain uses TRBV6-5 and TRBJ2-2; TRBD1 matches 7 bases. This CDR3 is built from 15 residues. Germline lookup yields CDR1 MNHEY and CDR2 SVGAGI. With V trimmed by 4 bases and J by 0 bases, 2 bases remained unmatched.

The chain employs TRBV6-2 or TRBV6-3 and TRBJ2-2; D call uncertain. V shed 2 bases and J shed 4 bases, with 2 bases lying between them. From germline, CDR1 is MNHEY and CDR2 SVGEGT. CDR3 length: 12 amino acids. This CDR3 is CASSYATGELFF. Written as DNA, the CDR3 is TGTGCCAGCAGTTACGCCACCGGGGAGCTGTTTTTT.

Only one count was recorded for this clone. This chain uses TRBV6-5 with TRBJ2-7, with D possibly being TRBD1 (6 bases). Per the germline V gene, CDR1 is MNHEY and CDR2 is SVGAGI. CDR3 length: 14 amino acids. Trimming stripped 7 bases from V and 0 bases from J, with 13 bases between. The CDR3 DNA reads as TGTGCCAGCAACCCGACAGGTAACTCCTACGAGCAGTACTTC. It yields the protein CASNPTGNSYEQYF.